What follows are 20 T cell receptor beta chains derived from one specimen sequenced in a study of blood T cell repertoires in COVID-19. Clones were sequenced by immunoSEQ multiplex PCR, and TCRdb holds only the in-frame ones, with some missing. The data hold 260,000 or so clones, with 88% observed a single time. The sequencing input was peripheral blood. Source of these receptors: a man aged 18 to 30 with active or convalescent COVID-19.

About this clone itself: This CDR3 is also generated by other DNA sequences in the sample. V gene TRBV12-3 or TRBV12-4 combines with J gene TRBJ1-5; no reliable D call. This CDR3 has 13 residues. V was trimmed by 3 bases and J by 1 base, leaving 4 bases between them. CDR3 region: CASSFGSNQPQHF. In DNA form, the CDR3 reads TGTGCCAGCAGTTTTGGCAGCAATCAGCCCCAGCATTTT.

The count of this clone is one. The genes are TRBV7-8 and TRBJ1-5; 11 bases map to TRBD1. CDR1 is SGHVS, CDR2 FQNEAQ, per germline. V dropped 5 bases and J dropped 0; count of bases not matched to a gene: 15. This CDR3 region has 20 residues. CDR3 in amino acids: CASSPRKGTGGEYSNQPQHF. The CDR3 region has the DNA TGTGCCAGCAGCCCAAGAAAAGGGACAGGGGGGGAATATAGCAATCAGCCCCAGCATTTT.

This rearrangement joins TRBV7-9 to TRBJ2-5; 13 positions agree with TRBD2. Losses at the gene ends were 4 bases for V and 5 bases for J; bases not matched to a gene: 4. The CDR3 has 15 amino acids. Germline V gene sequence: CDR1 SEHNR, CDR2 FQNEAQ (reference sequence). CDR3 loop: CASSSGLAGSETQYF. The DNA of the CDR3 is TGTGCCAGCAGCTCGGGACTAGCGGGGTCTGAGACCCAGTACTTC.

This clone was seen only a few times. J is TRBJ1-3 and V is TRBV7-7, with TRBD1 as a possible D gene (5 bases). Per germline, CDR1 SSHAT and CDR2 FNYEAQ (reference sequence). V was cut by 1 base and J by 4 bases, with 11 bases left in between. The CDR3 has 15 amino acids. The CDR3 protein is CASSLDRGVGNTIYF. The CDR3 bases are TGTGCCAGCAGCTTAGATCGGGGGGTAGGAAACACCATATATTTT.

The rearrangement uses TRBV6-2 or TRBV6-3 and TRBJ2-7; D gene uncertain. Trimming left V 0 bases short and J 3 bases short, with 12 bases between. The CDR3 has 15 residues. Germline V gives CDR1 MNHEY, CDR2 SVGEGT. CDR3 protein: CASSYSRPGGYEQYF. CDR3 nucleotide sequence: TGTGCCAGCAGTTACTCGAGGCCCGGCGGCTACGAGCAGTACTTC.

V and J are TRBV27 and TRBJ2-7, with a weak D call TRBD2 (6 bases). Trimming removed 2 bases from V and 4 bases from J, with 6 bases in between. The CDR3 extends over 12 amino acids. The germline gives CDR1 MNHEY, CDR2 SMNVEV (reference sequence). The CDR3 sequence: CASSLAGYEQYF. For the CDR3, the DNA is TGTGCCAGCAGTTTAGCGGGGTACGAGCAGTACTTC.

J is TRBJ2-1 and V is TRBV12-1; no DNA check was done on the table's D call, TRBD2. TRBV12-1 is a listed pseudogene. The CDR3 extends over 16 amino acids. CDR3: CASSFCGGADYNEQFF. CDR3 nucleotide sequence: TGTGCCAGCAGCTTTTGTGGGGGGGCCGACTACAATGAGCAGTTCTTC.

This clone was observed once. This sequence joins TRBV7-2 and TRBJ2-7, with TRBD1 matching 7 bases. The J segment lost 3 bases and the V segment lost 5 bases, leaving 10 bases of the junction unmatched. The CDR3 runs 15 residues. Germline values: CDR1 SGHTA, CDR2 FQGNSA. The chain's CDR3 is CASSVLTGVVYEQYF. The DNA for the CDR3 is TGTGCCAGCAGCGTACTTACAGGGGTGGTCTACGAGCAGTACTTC. Full variable domain (rest looked up from reference TRBV7-2 and TRBJ2-7): GAGVSQSPSNKVTEKGKDVELRCDPISGHTALYWYRQSLGQGLEFLIYFQGNSAPDKSGLPSDRFSAERTGGSVSTLTIQRTQQEDSAVYLCASSVLTGVVYEQYFGPGTRLTVT.

The sample holds a few counts of this clone. The rearrangement links TRBV2 to TRBJ1-1, with 7 bases matching TRBD1. Germline CDR1 is SNHLY and CDR2 is FYNNEI. V dropped 2 bases and J dropped 2; count of bases not matched to a gene: 11. This CDR3 comprises 17 residues. CDR3 in DNA: TGTGCCAGCAGTGAATTATCAAGGACAGGAGGAAACACTGAAGCTTTCTTT. It encodes CASSELSRTGGNTEAFF. Variable domain in full (rest from reference TRBV2 and TRBJ1-1): EPEVTQTPSHQVTQMGQEVILRCVPISNHLYFYWYRQILGQKVEFLVSFYNNEISEKSEIFDDQFSVERPDGSNFTLKIRSTKLEDSAMYFCASSELSRTGGNTEAFFGQGTRLTVV.

V gene TRBV6-2 or TRBV6-3 combines with J gene TRBJ1-2; D not resolved. CDR1 is MNHEY and CDR2 is SVGEGT in the germline V gene. V was cut by 0 bases and J by 7 bases, with 15 bases left in between. The CDR3 runs to 15 residues. This CDR3 reads CASSYSLSVYGGYTF. DNA of the CDR3: TGTGCCAGCAGTTACTCTCTTAGCGTCTATGGTGGCTACACCTTC.

V and J are TRBV6-2 or TRBV6-3 and TRBJ2-7; no definite D call. Germline V lookup: CDR1 MNHEY, CDR2 SVGEGT. The CDR3 spans 14 residues. Trimming took off 2 bases at V and 0 bases at J, with 8 bases between the two ends. CDR3 amino acids: CASSYNSFSYEQYF. The CDR3 DNA sequence: TGTGCCAGCAGTTACAATAGCTTCTCCTACGAGCAGTACTTC.

This chain joins TRBV7-2 and TRBJ2-5, with TRBD2 as a possible D gene (5 bases). The CDR3 totals 14 residues. Germline V CDR1 and CDR2: SGHTA, FQGNSA. V was cut by 2 bases and J by 10 bases, with 17 bases left in between. The CDR3 loop reads CASSLLGLQEDQYF. The CDR3, as DNA: TGTGCCAGCAGCTTACTCGGACTCCAAGAGGACCAGTACTTC.

This clone was seen only once. The chain employs TRBV11-2 and TRBJ2-3; D possibly corresponds to TRBD2 (6 bases). CDR3 length: 14 amino acids. CDR1 SGHAT and CDR2 FQNNGV come from the germline V gene. The ends were cut back, 7 bases at V and 3 bases at J, with 14 bases in the middle. The CDR3 DNA is TGTGCCAGCAATAGCGGTACTGGGACAGATACGCAGTATTTT. Its protein product is CASNSGTGTDTQYF.

This sequence joins TRBV3-1 (or the pseudogene TRBV3-2) and TRBJ2-3; tentatively, D is TRBD2 (7 bases). Germline CDR1 LGHDT, CDR2 YNNKEL (reference sequence). Trimming removed 3 bases from V and 0 bases from J, with 22 bases in between. The CDR3 is made up of 19 amino acids. The CDR3 coding sequence is TGTGCCAGCAGCCACGGTCTAGGGGGGGGCCCTAAAAGCACAGATACGCAGTATTTT. This sequence encodes CASSHGLGGGPKSTDTQYF.

The genes are TRBV19 and TRBJ1-2, with D perhaps matching TRBD1 (5 bases). The CDR3 length is 11 residues. With 7 bases removed from V and 4 bases from J, the gap between germline ends came to 7 bases. From germline, CDR1 is LNHDA and CDR2 SQIVND (reference sequence). CDR3: CASMGGYGYTF. The CDR3, as DNA: TGTGCCAGTATGGGGGGCTATGGCTACACCTTC.

This clone was observed a single time. The V call is TRBV7-2, the J call TRBJ2-2; TRBD2 agrees at 7 bases. Trimming cost V 5 bases and J 4 bases; bases outside gene matches: 7. Germline V lookup: CDR1 SGHTA, CDR2 FQGNSA. The CDR3 is 15 amino acids. CDR3 DNA: TGTGCCAGCAGCCCCCGACTAGCCAGCACCGGGGAGCTGTTTTTT. This translates into CASSPRLASTGELFF.

This chain connects TRBV27 to TRBJ2-1, with D possibly TRBD2 on 6 matching bases. The CDR3 is 15 residues long. The ends were cut back, 2 bases at V and 4 bases at J, with 12 bases in the middle. Germline lookup yields CDR1 MNHEY and CDR2 SMNVEV (reference sequence). CDR3 amino acids: CASSLIPGEYNEQFF. CDR3 DNA sequence: TGTGCCAGCAGTTTAATACCGGGGGAGTACAATGAGCAGTTCTTC.

The V call is TRBV5-5, the J call TRBJ1-1; 10 bases map to TRBD1. The junction had 5 bases not matched to a gene; V was cut back by 4 bases and J by 5 bases. The germline gives CDR1 SGHKS, CDR2 YYEKEE (reference sequence). The CDR3 is made up of 14 amino acids. This chain's CDR3 is CASSGGQGITEAFF. The CDR3 DNA sequence: TGTGCCAGCAGCGGGGGACAGGGGATAACTGAAGCTTTCTTT.

The J gene is TRBJ1-1, the V gene TRBV27; 8 bases map to TRBD1. Per the germline V gene, CDR1 is MNHEY and CDR2 is SMNVEV (reference sequence). J gave up 10 bases and V 1 base, and 5 bases lay outside the gene matches. The CDR3 sequence is 13 residues long. The CDR3 coding sequence is TGTGCCAGCAGTTTATATACAGGGGGTATAGCTTTCTTT. Encoded protein: CASSLYTGGIAFF.

This clone was found once. V gene TRBV7-9 combines with J gene TRBJ1-2, with 10 bases aligning to TRBD1. Germline values: CDR1 SEHNR, CDR2 FQNEAQ (reference sequence). The CDR3 is made up of 14 amino acids. The ends lost 4 bases at V and 8 bases at J; junction bases unmatched: 7. The CDR3 here is CASSSAGTGEGYTF. CDR3 DNA sequence: TGTGCCAGCAGCTCGGCCGGGACAGGGGAAGGCTACACCTTC.